This T cell receptor (beta chain) originates from a study of cytomegalovirus exposure and HLA in healthy donors. Study conclusions and caveats: A few CMV-associated chains proved CMV antigen-specific in vitro.

Here immunoSEQ multiplex PCR was the method, and the copy in TCRdb shows in-frame clones only, minus some. Of about 250,000 clones in the sample, less than 90% were seen once. The V gene's germline CDR1 is PRHDT and CDR2 FYEKMQ (reference sequence). V lost 5 bases and J lost 0, with 11 bases in between. CDR3 length: 15 residues. With regard to this clone: Its antigen is not known.

This receptor was taken from a man younger than 35 in good health and CMV-seropositive. V is TRBV13 and J is TRBJ1-3; D gene ambiguous. The specimen sequenced was PBMCs. The CDR3 spells CASSPSPSSGNTIYF. For the CDR3, the DNA is TGTGCCAGCAGCCCTTCGCCGAGCTCTGGAAACACCATATATTTT.